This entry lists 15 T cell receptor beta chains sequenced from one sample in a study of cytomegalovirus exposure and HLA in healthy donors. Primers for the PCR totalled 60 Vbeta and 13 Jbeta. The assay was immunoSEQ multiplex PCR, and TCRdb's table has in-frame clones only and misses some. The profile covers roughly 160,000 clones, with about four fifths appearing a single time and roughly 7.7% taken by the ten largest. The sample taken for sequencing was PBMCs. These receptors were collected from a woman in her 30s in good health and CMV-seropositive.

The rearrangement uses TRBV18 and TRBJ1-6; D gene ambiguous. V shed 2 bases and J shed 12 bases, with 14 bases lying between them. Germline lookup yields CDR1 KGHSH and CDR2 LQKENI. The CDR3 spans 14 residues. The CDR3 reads CASSPWGGKEPLHF. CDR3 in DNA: TGTGCCAGCTCACCATGGGGAGGGAAGGAACCCCTCCACTTT. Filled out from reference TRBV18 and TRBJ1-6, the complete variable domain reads NAGVMQNPRHLVRRRGQEARLRCSPMKGHSHVYWYRQLPEEGLKFMVYLQKENIIDESGMPKERFSAEFPKEGPSILRIQQVVRGDSAAYFCASSPWGGKEPLHFGNGTRLTVT.

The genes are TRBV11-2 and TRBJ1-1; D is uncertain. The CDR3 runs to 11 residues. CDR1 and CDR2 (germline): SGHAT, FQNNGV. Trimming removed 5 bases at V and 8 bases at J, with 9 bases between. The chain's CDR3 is CASSRAEEAFF. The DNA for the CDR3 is TGTGCCAGCAGCCGCGCCGAGGAAGCTTTCTTT.

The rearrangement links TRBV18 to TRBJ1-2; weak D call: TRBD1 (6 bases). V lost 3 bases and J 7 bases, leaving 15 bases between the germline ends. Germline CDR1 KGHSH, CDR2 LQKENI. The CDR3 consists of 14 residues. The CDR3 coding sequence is TGTGCCAGCTCACCTGGGGGGGCAGCCGGTGGCTACACCTTC. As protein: CASSPGGAAGGYTF.

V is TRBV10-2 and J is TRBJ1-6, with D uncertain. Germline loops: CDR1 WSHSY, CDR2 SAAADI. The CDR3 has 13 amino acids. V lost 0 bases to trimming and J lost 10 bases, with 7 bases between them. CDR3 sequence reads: CASSESAQSPLHF. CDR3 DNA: TGCGCCAGCAGTGAGTCGGCTCAATCACCCCTCCACTTT.

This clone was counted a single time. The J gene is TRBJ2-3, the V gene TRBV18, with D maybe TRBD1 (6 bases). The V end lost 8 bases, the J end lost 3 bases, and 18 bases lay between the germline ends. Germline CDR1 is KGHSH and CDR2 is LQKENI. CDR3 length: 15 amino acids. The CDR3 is CASATTGIRTDTQYF. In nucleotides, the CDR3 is TGTGCCAGCGCGACTACAGGGATAAGGACAGATACGCAGTATTTT.

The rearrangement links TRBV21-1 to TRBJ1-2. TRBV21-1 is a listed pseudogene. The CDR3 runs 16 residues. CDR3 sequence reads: CASSKEEGPPMRSYTF. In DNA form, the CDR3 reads TGTGCCAGCAGCAAAGAGGAGGGACCCCCAATGAGGAGCTACACCTTC.

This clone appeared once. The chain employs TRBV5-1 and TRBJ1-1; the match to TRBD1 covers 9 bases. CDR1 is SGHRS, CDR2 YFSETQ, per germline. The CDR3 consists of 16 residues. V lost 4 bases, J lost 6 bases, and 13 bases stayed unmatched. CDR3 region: CASSTTGTGYGAEAFF. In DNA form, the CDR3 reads TGCGCCAGCAGCACTACCGGGACAGGGTATGGGGCTGAAGCTTTCTTT.

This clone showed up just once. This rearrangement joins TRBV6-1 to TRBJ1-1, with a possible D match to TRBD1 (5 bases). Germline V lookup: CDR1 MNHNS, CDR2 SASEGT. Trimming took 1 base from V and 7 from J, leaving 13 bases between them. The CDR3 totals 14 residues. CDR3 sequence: CASSEVLGVGEAFF. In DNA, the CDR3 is TGTGCCAGCAGTGAAGTCCTAGGGGTGGGTGAAGCTTTCTTT.

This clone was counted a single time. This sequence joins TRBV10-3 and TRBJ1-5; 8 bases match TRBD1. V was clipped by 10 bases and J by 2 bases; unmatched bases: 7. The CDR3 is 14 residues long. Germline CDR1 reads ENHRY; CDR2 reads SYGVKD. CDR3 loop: CATKDRVGNQPQHF. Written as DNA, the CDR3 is TGTGCCACGAAGGACAGGGTTGGCAATCAGCCCCAGCATTTT.

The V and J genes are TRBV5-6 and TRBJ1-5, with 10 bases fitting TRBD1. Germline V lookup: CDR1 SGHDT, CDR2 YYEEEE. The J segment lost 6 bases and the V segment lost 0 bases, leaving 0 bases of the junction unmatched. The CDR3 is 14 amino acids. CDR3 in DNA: TGTGCCAGCAGCTTGGGGACAGGGGGTCAGCCCCAGCATTTT. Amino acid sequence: CASSLGTGGQPQHF.

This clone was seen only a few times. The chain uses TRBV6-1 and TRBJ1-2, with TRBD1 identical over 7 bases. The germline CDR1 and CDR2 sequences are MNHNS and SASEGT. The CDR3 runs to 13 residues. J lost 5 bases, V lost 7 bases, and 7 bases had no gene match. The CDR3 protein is CASTTGRGYGYTF. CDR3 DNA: TGTGCCAGCACGACAGGGCGAGGATATGGCTACACCTTC.

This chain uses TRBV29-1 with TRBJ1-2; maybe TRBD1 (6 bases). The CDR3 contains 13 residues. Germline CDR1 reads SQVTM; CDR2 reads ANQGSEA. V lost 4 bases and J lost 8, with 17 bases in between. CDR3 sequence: CSVGGGGAPGYTF. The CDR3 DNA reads TGCAGCGTTGGGGGTGGGGGGGCGCCGGGCTACACCTTC.

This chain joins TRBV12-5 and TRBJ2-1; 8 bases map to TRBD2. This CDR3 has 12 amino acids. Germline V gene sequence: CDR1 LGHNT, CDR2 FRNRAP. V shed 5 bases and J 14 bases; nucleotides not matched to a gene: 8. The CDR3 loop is CASGSGGSMKFF. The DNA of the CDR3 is TGTGCTAGTGGTAGCGGGGGCTCTATGAAGTTCTTC.

For the CDR3, the DNA is TGTGCCAGCTCACCAGAACAGTACAATGAGCAGTTCTTC. It encodes CASSPEQYNEQFF. V and J are TRBV18 and TRBJ2-1; D unresolved. CDR1 and CDR2 (germline): KGHSH, LQKENI. The CDR3 runs to 13 residues. Trimming cost V 2 bases and J 4 bases, with 6 bases left between them. Supplemented by reference TRBV18 and TRBJ2-1, the full variable domain reads NAGVMQNPRHLVRRRGQEARLRCSPMKGHSHVYWYRQLPEEGLKFMVYLQKENIIDESGMPKERFSAEFPKEGPSILRIQQVVRGDSAAYFCASSPEQYNEQFFGPGTRLTVL.

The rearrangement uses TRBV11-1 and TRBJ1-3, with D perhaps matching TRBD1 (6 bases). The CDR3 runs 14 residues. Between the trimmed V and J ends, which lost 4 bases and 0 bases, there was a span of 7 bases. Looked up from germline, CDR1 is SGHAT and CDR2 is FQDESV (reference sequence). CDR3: CASSWTDSGNTIYF. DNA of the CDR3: TGTGCCAGCAGCTGGACAGACTCTGGAAACACCATATATTTT.